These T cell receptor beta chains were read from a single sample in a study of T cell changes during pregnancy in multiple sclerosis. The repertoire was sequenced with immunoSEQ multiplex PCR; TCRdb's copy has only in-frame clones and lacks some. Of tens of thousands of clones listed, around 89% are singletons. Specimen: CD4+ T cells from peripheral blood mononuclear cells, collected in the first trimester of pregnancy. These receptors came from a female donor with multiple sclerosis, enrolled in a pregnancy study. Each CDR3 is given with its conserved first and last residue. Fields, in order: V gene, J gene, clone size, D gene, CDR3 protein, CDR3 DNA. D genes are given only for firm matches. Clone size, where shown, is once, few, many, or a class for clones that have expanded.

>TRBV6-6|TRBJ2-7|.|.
CASTRAGSNEQYF
TGTGCCAGTACCCGTGCAGGATCAAACGAGCAGTACTTC
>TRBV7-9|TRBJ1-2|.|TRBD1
CASSLAGTGLGYTF
TGTGCCAGCAGCCTCGCCGGGACAGGTCTTGGCTACACCTTC
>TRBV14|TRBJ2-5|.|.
CASSPLKDSQETQYF
TGTGCCAGCAGCCCTCTGAAGGACAGTCAAGAGACCCAGTACTTC
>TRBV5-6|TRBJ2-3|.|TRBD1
CASSPQGVSTDTQYF
TGTGCCAGCAGCCCACAGGGGGTTAGCACAGATACGCAGTATTTT
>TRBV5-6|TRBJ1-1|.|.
CASQRPRNTEAFF
TGTGCCAGCCAGCGGCCACGGAACACTGAAGCTTTCTTT
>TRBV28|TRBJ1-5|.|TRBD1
CASSLVVTGASNQPQHF
TGTGCCAGCAGTTTAGTTGTGACAGGGGCGAGTAATCAGCCCCAGCATTTT
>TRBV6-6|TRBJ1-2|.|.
CASSYSSAGGGYTF
TGTGCCAGCAGTTACTCGTCGGCCGGAGGGGGCTACACCTTC
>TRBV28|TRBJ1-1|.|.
CASSYPDRRSMGTEAFF
TGTGCCAGCAGTTACCCTGACAGGCGAAGCATGGGCACTGAAGCTTTCTTT
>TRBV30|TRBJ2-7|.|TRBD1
CAWSVGTGGLQYF
TGTGCCTGGAGTGTTGGGACAGGGGGGTTGCAGTACTTC
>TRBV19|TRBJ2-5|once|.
CASSILTGETQYF
TGTGCCAGTAGTATCCTCACGGGGGAGACCCAGTACTTC
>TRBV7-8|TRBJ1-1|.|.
CASSLVATEAFF
TGTGCCAGCAGCTTAGTGGCCACTGAAGCTTTCTTT
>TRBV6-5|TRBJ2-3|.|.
CASSSGLSTDTQYF
TGTGCCAGCAGTTCGGGACTTAGCACAGATACGCAGTATTTT
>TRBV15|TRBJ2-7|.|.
CATSRGSGYEQYF
TGTGCCACCAGCAGAGGGTCAGGATACGAGCAGTACTTC
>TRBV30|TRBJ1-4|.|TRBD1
CAWSEDRANEKLFF
TGTGCCTGGAGTGAGGACAGGGCAAATGAAAAACTGTTTTTT
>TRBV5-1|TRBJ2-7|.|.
CASSYSPSGASYEQYF
TGCGCCAGCAGTTATTCCCCCTCGGGAGCCTCCTACGAGCAGTACTTC
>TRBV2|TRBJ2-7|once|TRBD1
CASSDRGNEQYF
TGTGCCAGCAGCGACAGGGGAAACGAGCAGTACTTC
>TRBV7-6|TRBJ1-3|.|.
CASSLDRPATGGNTIYF
TGTGCCAGCAGCTTAGATCGACCCGCGACGGGGGGAAACACCATATATTTT
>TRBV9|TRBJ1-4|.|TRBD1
CASSVGGGDAEKLFF
TGTGCCAGCAGCGTAGGAGGGGGCGACGCTGAAAAACTGTTTTTT
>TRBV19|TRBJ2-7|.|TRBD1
CASSGGTGGREQYF
TGTGCCAGTAGTGGCGGGACAGGGGGACGCGAGCAGTACTTC
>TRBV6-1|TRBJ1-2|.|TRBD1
CASRELTQGKANYGYTF
TGTGCCAGCAGGGAATTAACACAGGGGAAGGCTAACTATGGCTACACCTTC
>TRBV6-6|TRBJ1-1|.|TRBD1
CASSFPDRPGLAFF
TGTGCCAGCAGTTTCCCGGACAGGCCCGGGCTGGCTTTCTTT
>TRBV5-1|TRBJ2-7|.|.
CASSLGDNSYEQYF
TGCGCCAGCAGCTTGGGGGACAACTCCTACGAGCAGTACTTC
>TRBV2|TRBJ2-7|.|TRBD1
CASSVRGSGEQYF
TGTGCCAGCAGTGTCAGGGGGTCTGGCGAGCAGTACTTC
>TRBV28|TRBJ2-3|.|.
CASSSAVLLTDTQYF
TGTGCCAGCAGTTCAGCGGTCCTCCTCACAGATACGCAGTATTTT
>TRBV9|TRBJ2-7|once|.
CASSVGGTSLEQYF
TGTGCCAGCAGCGTAGGGGGGACATCTCTCGAGCAGTACTTC
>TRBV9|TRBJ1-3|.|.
CASSVGTGGNTIYF
TGTGCCAGCAGCGTAGGCACAGGGGGAAACACCATATATTTT
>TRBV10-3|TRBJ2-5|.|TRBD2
CAISGTGGQETQYF
TGTGCCATCTCAGGGACGGGAGGGCAAGAGACCCAGTACTTC
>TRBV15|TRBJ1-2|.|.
CATSGGGPWGDYGYTF
TGTGCCACCAGCGGAGGAGGACCGTGGGGGGACTATGGCTACACCTTC
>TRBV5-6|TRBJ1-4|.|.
CASSLATAEKLFF
TGTGCCAGCAGCTTGGCGACAGCAGAAAAACTGTTTTTT
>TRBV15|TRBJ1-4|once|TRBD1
CATTSGQGYEKLFF
TGTGCCACCACGTCGGGACAGGGGTATGAAAAACTGTTTTTT
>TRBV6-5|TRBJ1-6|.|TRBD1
CASSEGAQNSPLHF
TGTGCCAGCAGTGAGGGGGCGCAGAATTCACCCCTCCACTTT
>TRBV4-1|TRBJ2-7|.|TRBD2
CASSRAGGSSYEQYF
TGCGCCAGCAGCCGAGCGGGAGGGAGCTCCTACGAGCAGTACTTC
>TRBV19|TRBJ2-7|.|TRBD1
CASKAQSGQAYEQYF
TGTGCCAGTAAAGCTCAGTCAGGACAGGCCTACGAGCAGTACTTC
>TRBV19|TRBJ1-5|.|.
CASSIRRGGNQPQHF
TGTGCCAGTAGTATTAGGAGGGGAGGCAATCAGCCCCAGCATTTT
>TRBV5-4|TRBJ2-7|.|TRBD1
CASSLLGQGYEQYF
TGTGCCAGCAGCTTGTTGGGACAGGGGTACGAGCAGTACTTC
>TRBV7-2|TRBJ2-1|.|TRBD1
CASSPGTGNNNEQFF
TGTGCCAGCAGCCCCGGGACAGGGAACAACAATGAGCAGTTCTTC
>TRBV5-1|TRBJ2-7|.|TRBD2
CASRSGLAGSYEQYF
TGCGCCAGCAGATCCGGACTAGCGGGATCCTACGAGCAGTACTTC
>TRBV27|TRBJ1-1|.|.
CASRATLNIPEAFF
TGTGCCAGCAGAGCGACCTTAAACATCCCTGAAGCTTTCTTT
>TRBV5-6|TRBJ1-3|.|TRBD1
CASSSVGQTSSGNTIYF
TGTGCCAGCAGCTCAGTGGGACAGACGAGCTCTGGAAACACCATATATTTT
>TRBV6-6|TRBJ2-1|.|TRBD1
CASISDRARNEQFF
TGTGCCAGCATCTCGGACAGGGCGAGGAATGAGCAGTTCTTC
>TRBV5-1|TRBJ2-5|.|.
CASSLDGTSETQYF
TGCGCCAGCAGCTTGGATGGGACATCAGAGACCCAGTACTTC
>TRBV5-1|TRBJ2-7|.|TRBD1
CASSLTGVPYEQYF
TGCGCCAGCAGCTTGACAGGGGTCCCCTACGAGCAGTACTTC
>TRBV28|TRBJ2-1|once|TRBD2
CASSLAGGPGNEQFF
TGTGCCAGCAGTTTAGCGGGAGGGCCGGGCAATGAGCAGTTCTTC
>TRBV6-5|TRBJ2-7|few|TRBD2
CASSLSGTYEQYF
TGTGCCAGCAGTTTAAGCGGGACTTACGAGCAGTACTTC
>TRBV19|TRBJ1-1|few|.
CASSSRRGMNTEAFF
TGTGCCAGTAGTTCCCGACGCGGTATGAACACTGAAGCTTTCTTT
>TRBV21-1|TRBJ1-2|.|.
CASRNRGGYGYTF
TGTGCCAGCAGAAACAGGGGCGGCTATGGCTACACCTTC
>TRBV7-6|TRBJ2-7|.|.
CASSLGQGGDEQYF
TGTGCCAGCAGCTTAGGGCAGGGCGGCGACGAGCAGTACTTC
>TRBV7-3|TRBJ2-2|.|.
CASSLTGGWNTGELFF
TGTGCCAGCAGCTTAACAGGCGGGTGGAACACCGGGGAGCTGTTTTTT
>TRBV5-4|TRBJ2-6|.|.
CASSSAHPEGAGANVLTF
TGTGCCAGCAGCAGCGCCCATCCCGAGGGGGCTGGGGCCAACGTCCTGACTTTC
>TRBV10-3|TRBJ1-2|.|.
CAISESGVEGDYGYTF
TGTGCCATCAGTGAGTCAGGTGTCGAGGGAGACTATGGCTACACCTTC
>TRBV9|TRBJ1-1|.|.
CASSVGGLSTEAFF
TGTGCCAGCAGCGTCGGGGGTTTGAGTACTGAAGCTTTCTTT
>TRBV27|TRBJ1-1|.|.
CASSSRGQNTEAFF
TGTGCCAGCAGTTCCAGGGGCCAGAACACTGAAGCTTTCTTT
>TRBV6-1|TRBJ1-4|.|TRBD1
CASSAQSGTGYEKLFF
TGTGCCAGCAGTGCTCAGTCCGGGACAGGTTATGAAAAACTGTTTTTT